What follows are 18 T cell receptor beta chains derived from one specimen sequenced in a study of T cells after yellow fever vaccination. TCRdb called the 5' RACE reads again in MiXCR, with one record for every CDR3 protein. The table includes about 330,000 distinct CDR3 sequences, approximately 4% detected once. Sequenced material: PBMCs, taken 5 days after the yellow fever booster vaccination. The receptors derive from a man aged 18-30 years who received the YFV17D yellow fever vaccine.

The chain links TRBV2 to TRBJ2-7; no reliable D call. Germline V lookup: CDR1 SNHLY, CDR2 FYNNEI. The germline V and J ends were trimmed by 1 base and 6 bases, with 4 bases remaining between them. The CDR3 runs 11 residues. For the CDR3, the DNA is TGTGCCAGCAGTGAAGGGGGCGAGCAGTACGTC. Encoded protein: CASSEGGEQYV.

This clonotype was observed at least ten times. J is TRBJ2-3 and V is TRBV20-1; TRBD1 might be the D (5 bases). From germline, CDR1 is DFQATT and CDR2 SNEGSKA (reference sequence). This CDR3 is 15 amino acids long. V gave up 0 bases and J gave up 0 bases, with 10 bases separating them. CDR3 coding DNA: TGCAGTGCTAGAGATCGACAGCGAAGCACAGATACGCAGTATTTT. This gives the protein CSARDRQRSTDTQYF.

This clonotype occurred a few times. The J gene is TRBJ2-1, the V gene TRBV4-3; D unresolved. V lost 0 bases and J 0 bases, leaving 12 bases between the germline ends. The CDR3 length is 17 residues. CDR1 is LGHNA, CDR2 YSLEER, per germline. CDR3 in amino acids: CASSQEVLGASYNEQFF. CDR3 sequence (DNA): TGCGCCAGCAGCCAAGAGGTCCTCGGTGCCTCCTACAATGAGCAGTTCTTC.

This clonotype appeared many times. The chain employs TRBV20-1 and TRBJ1-4; 7 nucleotides align to TRBD1. Germline CDR1 DFQATT, CDR2 SNEGSKA (reference sequence). The CDR3 has 14 residues. The V and J ends lost 6 bases and 0 bases, in that order; junction bases with no gene match: 4. CDR3 residues: CSAGTAATNEKLFF. Written as DNA, the CDR3 is TGCAGTGCCGGGACAGCGGCAACTAATGAAAAACTGTTTTTT.

This clonotype came up many times. The chain has TRBV7-8 and TRBJ2-6; 9 nucleotides line up with TRBD1. Losses at the gene ends were 3 bases for V and 4 bases for J; bases not matched to a gene: 4. Germline V gives CDR1 SGHVS, CDR2 FQNEAQ. CDR3 length equals 16 residues. The CDR3 loop is CASSLGQGAGANVLTF. The CDR3 DNA reads TGTGCCAGCAGCTTGGGACAGGGAGCCGGGGCCAACGTCCTGACTTTC.

This clonotype was seen more than once but under ten times. This chain connects TRBV5-1 to TRBJ1-1, with D perhaps matching TRBD1 (6 bases). This CDR3 region has 15 residues. Trimming left V 7 bases short and J 2 bases short, with 18 bases between. Germline CDR1 and CDR2: SGHRS and YFSETQ. The CDR3 is CASATSGAVNTEAFF. The CDR3 DNA is TGCGCCAGCGCCACGTCAGGGGCGGTCAACACTGAAGCTTTCTTT.

This chain links TRBV7-9 with TRBJ2-2, with TRBD2 matching 12 bases. Germline V lookup: CDR1 SEHNR, CDR2 FQNEAQ (reference sequence). The CDR3 is 18 amino acids. The trim removed 5 bases at V and 5 bases at J, leaving 12 bases unmatched. Here the CDR3 DNA reads TGTGCCAGCAGCGGCCACCCTCCTAGCGGGGGGGCAACCGGGGAGCTGTTTTTT. Translating gives CASSGHPPSGGATGELFF.

The chain couples TRBV20-1 to TRBJ1-2; TRBD1 is a possible D gene (5 bases). From germline, CDR1 is DFQATT and CDR2 SNEGSKA (reference sequence). The CDR3 extends over 14 amino acids. V was trimmed by 3 bases and J by 5 bases, leaving 16 bases between them. The DNA of the CDR3 is TGCAGTGCTAGGCCTCCGCAGGGAATGTATGGCTACACCTTC. Its protein product is CSARPPQGMYGYTF.

The rearrangement joins TRBV4-3 to TRBJ1-6, with TRBD1 matching 10 bases. The CDR3 contains 17 residues. V shed 4 bases, J shed 1 base, and the junction held 4 bases outside the gene matches. From germline, CDR1 is LGHNA and CDR2 YSLEER. CDR3 DNA: TGCGCCAGCAGCCGGGACAGGGGAGGATCCTATAATTCACCCCTCCACTTT. Residues: CASSRDRGGSYNSPLHF.

This clonotype was seen a handful of times. This sequence joins TRBV7-9 and TRBJ2-3; D perhaps matches TRBD2 (7 bases). This CDR3 comprises 18 residues. Germline V gene lookup returns CDR1 SEHNR and CDR2 FQNEAQ (reference sequence). V was pared by 5 bases and J by 1 base, with 22 bases between. CDR3 nucleotides: TGTGCCAGCAGCCTATCACAGGGCTCGGGGGGTGGCACAGATACGCAGTATTTT. Encoded protein: CASSLSQGSGGGTDTQYF. The full variable domain, completed using reference TRBV7-9 and TRBJ2-3, is DTGVSQNPRHKITKRGQNVTFRCDPISEHNRLYWYRQTLGQGPEFLTYFQNEAQLEKSRLLSDRFSAERPKGSFSTLEIQRTEQGDSAMYLCASSLSQGSGGGTDTQYFGPGTRLTVL.

This clonotype was seen repeatedly, ten times or more. This rearrangement joins TRBV19 to TRBJ2-3; D may be TRBD2 (6 bases). CDR3 length equals 15 residues. CDR1 and CDR2 from the germline V gene are LNHDA and SQIVND (reference sequence). Trimming shortened V by 5 bases and J by 5 bases, and 17 bases separated the two germline ends. The CDR3 spells CASSQTSQRQDTQYF. The CDR3 nucleotides read TGTGCCAGTAGTCAGACTAGTCAGCGTCAAGATACGCAGTATTTT.

This clonotype was detected only a few times. The CDR3 loop is CASSGHPGHGNTIYF. In DNA, the CDR3 is TGTGCCAGCAGCGGCCACCCGGGGCACGGAAACACCATATATTTT. This rearrangement joins TRBV2 to TRBJ1-3, with D possibly being TRBD1 (5 bases). CDR3 length equals 15 residues. CDR1 and CDR2 from the germline V gene are SNHLY and FYNNEI. The germline V and J ends were trimmed by 6 bases and 4 bases, with 16 bases remaining between them.

This clonotype has at least ten counts. The chain carries TRBV20-1 and TRBJ1-5; possibly TRBD1 for D (5 bases). Trimming cost V 7 bases and J 5 bases, with 12 bases left between them. Germline assignment: CDR1 DFQATT and CDR2 SNEGSKA (reference sequence). The CDR3 runs to 12 residues. The CDR3 DNA follows: TGCAGTGGAGGAAGGGGTGATCAGCCCCAGCATTTT. Residues: CSGGRGDQPQHF.

This sequence joins TRBV6-4 and TRBJ2-3; tentatively, D is TRBD1 (5 bases). Germline V gives CDR1 MRHNA, CDR2 SNTAGT. The V end lost 4 bases, the J end lost 0 bases, and 8 bases lay between the germline ends. The CDR3 contains 14 residues. The CDR3 DNA sequence: TGTGCCAGCAGTGCGGACACTAGCACAGATACGCAGTATTTT. This codes for CASSADTSTDTQYF.

The chain has TRBV4-1 and TRBJ2-2, with 8 bases matching TRBD2. In germline, CDR1 is MGHRA, CDR2 YSYEKL. The CDR3 is made up of 15 amino acids. Trimming at V came to 4 bases and at J to 6 bases, leaving 7 bases not matched to a gene. CDR3 sequence: CASSPGGVSPGELFF. The DNA for the CDR3 is TGCGCCAGCAGCCCGGGGGGGGTCAGTCCCGGGGAGCTGTTTTTT.

The chain recombines TRBV3-1 with TRBJ2-2, with 7 positions matching TRBD1. Germline V gene data show CDR1 as LGHDT and CDR2 as YNNKEL (reference sequence). This CDR3 is 14 amino acids long. The junction had 5 bases not matched to a gene; V was cut back by 4 bases and J by 6 bases. The CDR3 region is CASSPRDRAGELFF. In DNA form, the CDR3 reads TGTGCCAGCAGCCCAAGAGACAGGGCCGGGGAGCTGTTTTTT. The full variable domain, in which reference TRBV3-1 and TRBJ2-2 provide the parts outside the CDR3, is DTAVSQTPKYLVTQMGNDKSIKCEQNLGHDTMYWYKQDSKKFLKIMFSYNNKELIINETVPNRFSPKSPDKAHLNLHINSLELGDSAVYFCASSPRDRAGELFFGEGSRLTVL.

V gene TRBV28 combines with J gene TRBJ2-6; maybe TRBD1 (6 bases). V lost 5 bases and J lost 4, with 15 bases in between. Germline lookup yields CDR1 MDHEN and CDR2 SYDVKM. The CDR3 is 16 amino acids. The CDR3 nucleotides are TGTGCCAGCAGTATAATACAGGGATCAGGGGCCAACGTCCTGACTTTC. Residues: CASSIIQGSGANVLTF.

This clonotype was detected many times. This chain uses TRBV5-5 with TRBJ1-2; 8 bases line up with TRBD1. This CDR3 region has 12 residues. The germline V gene encodes CDR1 SGHKS and CDR2 YYEKEE (reference sequence). Germline trimming cut 1 base from V and 8 bases from J; bases unmatched to any gene: 1. CDR3 residues: CASSLSGGGYTF. The CDR3 DNA reads TGTGCCAGCAGCTTGTCAGGGGGCGGCTACACCTTC.